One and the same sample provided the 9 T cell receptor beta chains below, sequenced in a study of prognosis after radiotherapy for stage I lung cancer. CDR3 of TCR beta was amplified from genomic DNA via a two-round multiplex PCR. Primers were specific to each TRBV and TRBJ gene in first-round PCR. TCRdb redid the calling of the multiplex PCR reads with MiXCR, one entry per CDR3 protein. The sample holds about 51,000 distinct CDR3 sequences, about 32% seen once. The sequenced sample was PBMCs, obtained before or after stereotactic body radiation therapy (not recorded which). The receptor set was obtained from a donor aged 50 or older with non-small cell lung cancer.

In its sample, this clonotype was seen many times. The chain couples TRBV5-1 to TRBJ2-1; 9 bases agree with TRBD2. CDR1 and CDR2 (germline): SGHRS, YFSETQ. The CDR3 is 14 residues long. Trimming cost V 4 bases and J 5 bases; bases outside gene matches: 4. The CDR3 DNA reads TGCGCCAGCAGCAGCGGGAGGCTCGACAATGAGCAGTTCTTC. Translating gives CASSSGRLDNEQFF.

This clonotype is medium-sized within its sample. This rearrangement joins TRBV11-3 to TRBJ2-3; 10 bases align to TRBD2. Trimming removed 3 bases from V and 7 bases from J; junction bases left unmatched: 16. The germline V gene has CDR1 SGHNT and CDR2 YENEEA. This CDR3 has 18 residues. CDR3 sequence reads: CASSFFYIGSGRIHTQYF. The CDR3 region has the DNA TGTGCCAGCAGCTTCTTTTATATAGGTAGCGGGAGGATACATACGCAGTATTTT. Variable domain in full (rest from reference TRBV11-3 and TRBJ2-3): EAGVVQSPRYKIIEKKQPVAFWCNPISGHNTLYWYLQNLGQGPELLIRYENEEAVDDSQLPKDRFSAERLKGVDSTLKIQPAELGDSAVYLCASSFFYIGSGRIHTQYFGPGTRLTVL.

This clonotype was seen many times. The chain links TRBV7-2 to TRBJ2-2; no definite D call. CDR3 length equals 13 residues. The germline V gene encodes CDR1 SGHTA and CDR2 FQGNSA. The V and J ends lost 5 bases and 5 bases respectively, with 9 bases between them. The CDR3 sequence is CASSPRRTGELFF. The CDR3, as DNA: TGTGCCAGCAGCCCCCGTCGTACCGGGGAGCTGTTTTTT.

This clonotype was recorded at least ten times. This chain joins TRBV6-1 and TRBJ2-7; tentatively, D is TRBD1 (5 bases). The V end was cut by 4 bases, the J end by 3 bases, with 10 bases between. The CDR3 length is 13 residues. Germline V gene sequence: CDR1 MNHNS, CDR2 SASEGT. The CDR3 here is CASSASRGYEQYF. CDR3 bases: TGTGCCAGCAGTGCATCTAGGGGCTACGAGCAGTACTTC.

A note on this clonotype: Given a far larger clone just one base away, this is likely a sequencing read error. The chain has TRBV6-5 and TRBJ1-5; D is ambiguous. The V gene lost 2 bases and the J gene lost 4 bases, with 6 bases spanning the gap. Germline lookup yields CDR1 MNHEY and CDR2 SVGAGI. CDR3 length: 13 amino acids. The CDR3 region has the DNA TGTGCCAGCAGTTACAGGGTAAATCAGCCCCAGCATTTT. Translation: CASSYRVNQPQHF.

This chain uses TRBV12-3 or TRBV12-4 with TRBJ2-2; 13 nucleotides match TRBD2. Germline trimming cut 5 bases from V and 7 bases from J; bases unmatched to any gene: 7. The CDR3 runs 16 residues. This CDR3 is CASSLGTSGNSGELFF. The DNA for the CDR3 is TGTGCCAGCAGTCTCGGGACTAGCGGGAATAGCGGGGAGCTGTTTTTT.

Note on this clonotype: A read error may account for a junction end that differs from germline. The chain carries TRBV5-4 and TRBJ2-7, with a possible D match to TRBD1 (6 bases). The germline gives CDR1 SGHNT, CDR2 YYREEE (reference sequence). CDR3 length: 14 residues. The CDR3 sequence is CASSSKQGSRERYF. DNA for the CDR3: TGTGCCAGCAGCTCGAAACAGGGTTCGAGGGAGCGGTACTTC.

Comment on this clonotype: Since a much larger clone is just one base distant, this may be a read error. The CDR3 sequence: CASSYSWERPSYEQYF. DNA for the CDR3: TGTGCCAGCAGTTACTCATGGGAAAGGCCTTCCTACGAGCAGTACTTC. The chain joins TRBV6-5 to TRBJ2-7; D is ambiguous. Trimming removed 0 bases at V and 1 base at J, with 13 bases between. The CDR3 loop spans 16 amino acids. Germline assignment: CDR1 MNHEY and CDR2 SVGAGI.

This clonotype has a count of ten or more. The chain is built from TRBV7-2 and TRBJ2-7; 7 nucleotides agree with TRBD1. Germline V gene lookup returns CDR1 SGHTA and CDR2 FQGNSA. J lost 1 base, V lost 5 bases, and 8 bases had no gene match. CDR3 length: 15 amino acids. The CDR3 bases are TGTGCCAGCAGCCCCGACAGGGCCTCGTCCTACGAGCAGTACTTC. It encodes CASSPDRASSYEQYF. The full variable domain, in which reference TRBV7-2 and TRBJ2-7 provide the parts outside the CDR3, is GAGVSQSPSNKVTEKGKDVELRCDPISGHTALYWYRQSLGQGLEFLIYFQGNSAPDKSGLPSDRFSAERTGGSVSTLTIQRTQQEDSAVYLCASSPDRASSYEQYFGPGTRLTVT.